These T cell receptor beta chains were read from a single sample in a study of metastatic and nonmetastatic thyroid tumors. TCRdb re-called the PCR reads through MiXCR. The sample contains tens of thousands of clones, less than 25% of which appear only once. Material: blood. These receptors all stem from a male donor with papillary thyroid cancer or a benign thyroid nodule (not recorded which). Some clones in this sample may be carry-over from other donors' samples. Each CDR3 is given without its conserved first and last residue. The order of the fields is V gene, D gene, CDR3 protein. D genes are given only for firm matches.

TRBV7-9 NA ASSQDSLNEKLF
TRBV27 NA ASSLLGVYNEQF
TRBV4-1 NA ASSQTQGLDEQY
TRBV18 NA ASSPKPYNSPLH
TRBV7-9 NA ASSLAGGSYT
TRBV19 NA ASSMGAGYEQY
TRBV24-1 TRBD2 ATSDGTSGPLADEQF
TRBV6-1 NA ASRRDGGYYEQY
TRBV7-8 NA ASSLILDRGYT
TRBV24-1 NA ATSDRPGQLNEQF
TRBV11-2 TRBD2 ASSSGVGVRGAIAWELF
TRBV5-6 TRBD2 ASSSTSGGPETQY
TRBV11-2 NA ASSRGPNSYNEQF
TRBV12-3/TRBV12-4 TRBD2 ASSFGASGRGSYEQY
TRBV24-1 NA ATSAPGPPQTQY
TRBV12-3/TRBV12-4 NA ASSPVMSSYNSPLH
TRBV6-5 TRBD1 ASSYSRDRGWEQY
TRBV20-1 NA SARDRDYGYT
TRBV19 TRBD1 TSSIDRDQPQH
TRBV30 TRBD2 VTSGRFDPDTQY
TRBV5-1 NA ASSLDGRESSPLH
TRBV27 TRBD1 AIDRDRGYEQY
TRBV20-1 TRBD2 SAAGTSAYEQY
TRBV2 TRBD1 ASMPGTGTYNEQF
TRBV28 TRBD2 ASRIAGGPYEQY
TRBV27 NA ASTDATTQY
TRBV4-1 NA ASSQEMSSGNTIY
TRBV25-1 TRBD2 ASSASLAGEDEQY
TRBV6-5 NA ASSYREYNEQF
TRBV20-1 TRBD2 SARSLAGGMNEQF
TRBV12-3/TRBV12-4 NA ASSAPGVNVEHF
TRBV11-3 NA ASSLVTSHTGELF
TRBV19 NA ASSIAGIIYNEQF
TRBV3-1 TRBD2 ASSPVGLAGGNIQY
TRBV10-3 TRBD1 AISEDRDGEQY
TRBV29-1 NA SVERGYEQY
TRBV6-1 TRBD1 ASSSGGGGNQPQH
TRBV20-1 TRBD1 SARDGQAGPAVDLF
TRBV7-9 NA ASSLDAGDTGELF
TRBV4-3 TRBD2 ASSLSGLGLDTQY
TRBV4-3 NA ASSQAHLARNEQY
TRBV27 NA ASILIVRVSNEQY
TRBV12-3/TRBV12-4 NA ASSFRRETQY
TRBV10-3 NA AISSTQNTEAF
TRBV19 NA ASSPDRFYEQY
TRBV6-1 TRBD1 ASSLSDRGFTEAF
TRBV6-2/TRBV6-3 TRBD2 ASSRTSGVDAYNEQF
TRBV6-1 NA ASSLGPGNQPQH
TRBV20-1 NA SASQLSSGTYEQY
TRBV20-1 TRBD2 SASPRVIAGRWNEQF
TRBV6-5 NA ASSYLGLIQETQY
TRBV6-1 NA ASSEINRLKYEQF
TRBV30 TRBD2 AWSEGSGRADTQY
TRBV5-1 NA ASSISGDTYNEQF
TRBV6-6 TRBD2 ASIPSGRNSGANVLT
TRBV11-1 TRBD1 ASSLGLVQGAGGNTEAF
TRBV7-6 NA ASSYSRGNYGYT
TRBV10-1 NA ASSDRGEGYEQY
TRBV7-7 NA ASSLFPGVTDTQY
TRBV11-2 TRBD1 ASSTGTGHYNEQF